This TCR beta chain appears in the sequencing data of a study of T cells in Graves' hyperthyroidism and ophthalmopathy. Out of 10 ml of fresh peripheral blood came the PBMCs. This clonotype has at least ten counts. Trimming stripped 5 bases from V and 5 bases from J, with 13 bases between. CDR1 SGHTA and CDR2 FQGNSA come from the germline V gene. The CDR3 runs to 14 residues. Regions amplified from RNA transcripts were the TCR beta CDR3 regions. The TCR CDR3 first-round RT-PCR relied on the HTBI primer set. TCRdb fed the multiplex PCR reads into MiXCR, producing one record per CDR3 protein. The table records roughly 380,000 distinct CDR3 sequences, roughly 13% of them present only once.

Source material: blood. The V gene is TRBV7-2, the J gene TRBJ2-1; no definite D call. The TCR comes from an older woman with Graves' hyperthyroidism. The CDR3 region has the DNA TGTGCCAGCAGCCCCACGGCACTGAACAATGAGCAGTTCTTC. Protein: CASSPTALNNEQFF.